The clone carrying this T cell receptor (beta chain) was observed many times. Looked up from germline, CDR1 is SGHTA and CDR2 is FQGNSA. V was shortened by 2 bases and J by 2 bases, with 14 bases between the two germline ends. The CDR3 runs to 16 residues. The data are from a study of human T cells and chemical hapten exposure. Time point reported: patch test 2, 6 weeks after DPC sensitization. Indicated treatment: therapeutic diphenylcyclopropenone sensitization with weekly scalp DPC. TCRdb reprocessed the RACE reads with MiXCR, giving one entry per CDR3 protein. The table lists roughly 380,000 distinct CDR3 sequences, nearly 6.5% of them singletons, with around 6% in the top ten.

The chain recombines TRBV7-2 with TRBJ2-3; unclear D gene. Sequencing was performed on whole blood, taken in connection with sensitization to the hapten diphenylcyclopropenone (DPC). The clonotype comes from a young woman with alopecia areata. Some clones in this sample may be carry-over from other donors' samples. This CDR3 reads CASSLSPSALTDTQYF. CDR3 in DNA: TGTGCCAGCAGCTTAAGTCCCAGCGCCCTCACAGATACGCAGTATTTT.